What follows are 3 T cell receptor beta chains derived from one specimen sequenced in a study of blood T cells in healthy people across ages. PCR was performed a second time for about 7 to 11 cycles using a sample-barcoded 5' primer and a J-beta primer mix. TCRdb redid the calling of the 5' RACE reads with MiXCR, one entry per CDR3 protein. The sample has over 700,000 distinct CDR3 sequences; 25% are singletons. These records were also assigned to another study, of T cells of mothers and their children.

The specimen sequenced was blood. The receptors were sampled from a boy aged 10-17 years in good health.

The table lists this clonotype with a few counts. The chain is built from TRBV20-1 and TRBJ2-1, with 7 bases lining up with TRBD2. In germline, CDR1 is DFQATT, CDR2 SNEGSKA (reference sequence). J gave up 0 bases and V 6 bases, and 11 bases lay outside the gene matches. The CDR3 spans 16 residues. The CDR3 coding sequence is TGCAGTGCACCAGGACTAGTGTTTTCCTCCTACAATGAGCAGTTCTTC. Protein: CSAPGLVFSSYNEQFF.

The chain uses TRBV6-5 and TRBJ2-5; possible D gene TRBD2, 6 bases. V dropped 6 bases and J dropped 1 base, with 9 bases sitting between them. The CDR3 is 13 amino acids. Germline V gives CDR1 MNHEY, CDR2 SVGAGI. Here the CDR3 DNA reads TGTGCCAGCAGAGGACTATCCCAAGAGACCCAGTACTTC. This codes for CASRGLSQETQYF.

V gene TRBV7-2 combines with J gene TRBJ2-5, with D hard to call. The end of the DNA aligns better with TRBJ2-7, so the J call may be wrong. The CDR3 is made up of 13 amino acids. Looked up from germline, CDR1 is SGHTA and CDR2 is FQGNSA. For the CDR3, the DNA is TGTGCCAGCAGCTTTATGACCAACTACGAGCAGTACTTC. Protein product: CASSFMTNYEQYF.